A single sample gave rise to the 16 T cell receptor beta chains below, sequenced in a study of blood T cells in healthy people across ages. Primed by a sample-barcoded 5' primer and a J-beta primer mix, a second PCR proceeded for 7 to 11 cycles. TCRdb passed the 5' RACE reads through MiXCR, listing each CDR3 protein once. This table holds fewer than 900,000 distinct CDR3 sequences, 35% to 40% found once. Material: blood. The receptors stem from a man aged 18 to 30 in good health.

This clonotype was seen repeatedly, ten times or more. V and J are TRBV5-5 and TRBJ1-2; D gene uncertain. In germline, CDR1 is SGHKS, CDR2 YYEKEE (reference sequence). V was clipped by 4 bases and J by 0 bases, with 13 bases between them. This CDR3 region has 15 residues. CDR3 in DNA: TGTGCCAGCAGCCTGGGGAGCACCACTAACTATGGCTACACCTTC. Translated: CASSLGSTTNYGYTF.

CDR3 DNA sequence: TGCGCCAGCAGCCCCACGGACAGGGGAATAGGCTATGGCTACACCTTC. Its protein product is CASSPTDRGIGYGYTF. The rearrangement uses TRBV4-1 and TRBJ1-2, with 9 bases aligning to TRBD1. Germline loops: CDR1 MGHRA, CDR2 YSYEKL. Trimming cost V 4 bases and J 4 bases; bases outside gene matches: 10. The CDR3 sequence is 16 residues long.

J is TRBJ1-2 and V is TRBV6-6; TRBD1 agrees at 8 bases. Trimming removed 8 bases from V and 7 bases from J; junction bases left unmatched: 12. This CDR3 region has 14 residues. The germline V gene encodes CDR1 MNHNY and CDR2 SVGAGI (reference sequence). In DNA, the CDR3 is TGTGCCAGCTACAAGATAGGGCAGGGGGCTGGCTACACCTTC. Translating it yields CASYKIGQGAGYTF.

This clonotype has only a few counts. The J gene is TRBJ2-7, the V gene TRBV9; D gene uncertain. Germline V gene lookup returns CDR1 SGDLS and CDR2 YYNGEE. The ends were cut back, 0 bases at V and 2 bases at J, with 15 bases in the middle. The CDR3 is 16 amino acids. As DNA, the CDR3 is TGTGCCAGCAGCGTAGGTAAGGGCACCTCGACCTACGAGCAGTACTTC. Its translation: CASSVGKGTSTYEQYF.

This clonotype was counted ten times or more. The rearrangement links TRBV7-9 to TRBJ2-7, with a tentative D call TRBD1 (5 bases). Between the trimmed V and J ends, which lost 5 bases and 5 bases, there was a span of 13 bases. Germline CDR1 SEHNR, CDR2 FQNEAQ (reference sequence). This CDR3 has 13 amino acids. For the CDR3, the DNA is TGTGCCAGCAGCCAGGGATCGGGTAACGAGCAGTACTTC. It specifies CASSQGSGNEQYF.

On this clonotype itself: The junction differs from germline at one of its ends, possibly a read error. The chain carries TRBV10-3 and TRBJ1-2; D is ambiguous. The CDR3 runs to 12 residues. The V gene's germline CDR1 is ENHRY and CDR2 SYGVKD. DNA for the CDR3: TGTGCCATCAGTGAGTCGGGCTATGGCTGCACCTTC. Translation: CAISESGYGCTF.

This clonotype has just a few counts. CDR3 sequence: CSARRGEGSYEQYF. CDR3 DNA: TGCAGTGCTAGGAGGGGGGAGGGCTCCTACGAGCAGTACTTC. This rearrangement joins TRBV20-1 to TRBJ2-7; possible D gene TRBD2, 7 bases. The germline gives CDR1 DFQATT, CDR2 SNEGSKA (reference sequence). The CDR3 has 14 amino acids. The germline V and J ends were trimmed by 3 bases and 0 bases, with 12 bases remaining between them.

The table lists this clonotype with many counts. The chain combines TRBV20-1 with TRBJ1-5; D is perhaps TRBD1 (5 bases). Germline V gene lookup returns CDR1 DFQATT and CDR2 SNEGSKA (reference sequence). V lost 0 bases and J lost 1, with 13 bases in between. The CDR3 consists of 16 residues. CDR3 nucleotide sequence: TGCAGTGCTAGAGATTGGCAGGGTTCGAGCAATCAGCCCCAGCATTTT. It encodes CSARDWQGSSNQPQHF.

This clonotype was observed a handful of times. V is TRBV7-2 and J is TRBJ1-6; 9 bases match TRBD1. This CDR3 spans 15 amino acids. V was pared by 5 bases and J by 6 bases, with 5 bases of the junction left unmatched. The V gene's germline CDR1 is SGHTA and CDR2 FQGNSA. The DNA for the CDR3 is TGTGCCAGCAGCCCTAGGGGACAGGGTAATTCACCCCTCCACTTT. Its translation is CASSPRGQGNSPLHF.

The chain uses TRBV12-3 or TRBV12-4 and TRBJ2-3; D possibly matches TRBD1 or TRBD2 (6 bases each). V dropped 0 bases and J dropped 0 bases, with 16 bases sitting between them. The CDR3 spans 18 residues. As DNA, the CDR3 is TGTGCCAGCAGTTTAGCCCGCTTTGGGGGGCGTAGCACAGATACGCAGTATTTT. Its translation is CASSLARFGGRSTDTQYF.

V is TRBV12-3 or TRBV12-4 and J is TRBJ1-1; D is undetermined. V shed 4 bases and J shed 7 bases, with 13 bases lying between them. This CDR3 comprises 13 residues. CDR3 coding DNA: TGTGCCAGCAGTTCAGCGGACGGACTTGAAGCTTTCTTT. Amino acids: CASSSADGLEAFF.

The chain has TRBV3-1 and TRBJ2-1; 7 positions agree with TRBD2. Germline V lookup: CDR1 LGHDT, CDR2 YNNKEL (reference sequence). The junction had 12 bases not matched to a gene; V was cut back by 6 bases and J by 7 bases. There are 15 residues in the CDR3. The CDR3, as DNA: TGTGCCAGCAGTTACTCGGGGGGACCACTAAATGAGCAGTTCTTC. Translated, it gives CASSYSGGPLNEQFF.

This clonotype was observed a handful of times. The chain recombines TRBV6-1 with TRBJ2-5; 9 nucleotides match TRBD1. The J call may be incorrect, as the DNA end agrees better with TRBJ2-7. CDR3 size: 15 residues. Germline assignment: CDR1 MNHNS and CDR2 SASEGT. In nucleotides, the CDR3 is TGTGCCACCCGGATGGGGACAGGGAGTGGAGGCGAGCAGTACTTC. It yields the protein CATRMGTGSGGEQYF.

This clonotype was seen repeatedly, ten times or more. The chain couples TRBV25-1 to TRBJ2-1; D remains unclear. The end of the DNA aligns better with TRBJ2-7, so the J call may be wrong. Looked up from germline, CDR1 is MGHDK and CDR2 is SYGVNS. CDR3 size: 14 residues. CDR3 protein: CASSEQDSYNEQYF. CDR3 nucleotides: TGTGCCAGCAGTGAACAGGATTCCTACAATGAGCAGTACTTC.

This chain joins TRBV15 and TRBJ2-7, with TRBD1 matching 9 bases. From germline, CDR1 is LNHNV and CDR2 YYDKDF (reference sequence). The CDR3 covers 15 residues. J gave up 4 bases and V 3 bases, and 7 bases lay outside the gene matches. Here the CDR3 DNA reads TGTGCCACCAGCAGGGAGGGACAGGGTGTTTACGAGCAGTACTTC. Residues: CATSREGQGVYEQYF.

This clonotype was seen a handful of times. The CDR3 sequence: CSARDLGPDRHVGDTQYF. CDR3 DNA: TGCAGTGCTAGAGATTTAGGGCCGGACCGGCATGTTGGAGATACGCAGTATTTT. The rearrangement links TRBV20-1 to TRBJ2-3; D unclear. V lost 0 bases and J 5 bases, leaving 24 bases between the germline ends. The CDR3 totals 18 residues. Germline CDR1 reads DFQATT; CDR2 reads SNEGSKA (reference sequence).